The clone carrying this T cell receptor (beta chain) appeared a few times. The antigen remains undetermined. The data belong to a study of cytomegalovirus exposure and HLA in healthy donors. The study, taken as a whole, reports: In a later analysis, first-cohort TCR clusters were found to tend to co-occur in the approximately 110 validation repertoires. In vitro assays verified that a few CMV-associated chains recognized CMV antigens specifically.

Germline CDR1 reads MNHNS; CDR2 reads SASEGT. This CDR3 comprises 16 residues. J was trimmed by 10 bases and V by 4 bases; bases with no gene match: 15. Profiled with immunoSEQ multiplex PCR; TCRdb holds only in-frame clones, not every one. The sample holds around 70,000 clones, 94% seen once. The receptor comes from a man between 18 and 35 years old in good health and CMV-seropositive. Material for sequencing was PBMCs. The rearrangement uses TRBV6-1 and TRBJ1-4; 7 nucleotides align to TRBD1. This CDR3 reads CASSAPGQEPPGKLFF. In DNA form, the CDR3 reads TGTGCCAGCAGTGCTCCTGGACAGGAGCCACCCGGAAAACTGTTTTTT.